These T cell receptor beta chains were read from a single sample in a study of blood T cell repertoires in COVID-19. Only in-frame clones appear in the TCRdb table, and some are missing; sequencing was by immunoSEQ multiplex PCR. The sample lists some 83,000 clones, roughly 82% occurring once. The sequenced sample consisted of peripheral blood. The receptors derive from a man in his fifties with active COVID-19. Each CDR3 is given with its conserved first and last residue. The order of the fields is clone size, J gene, D gene, V gene, CDR3 protein, CDR3 DNA. D genes are given only for firm matches. Some rows have no size entry. The others give once, few or many, or a class for an expanded clone.

clone size: once; J gene: TRBJ2-7; D gene: TRBD1; V gene: TRBV28; CDR3 protein: CASIRQQGAYEQYF; CDR3 DNA: TGTGCCAGCATTCGTCAGCAGGGGGCTTACGAGCAGTACTTC
clone size: once; J gene: TRBJ2-3; D gene: TRBD2; V gene: TRBV24-1; CDR3 protein: CATSDLARGGSTDTQYF; CDR3 DNA: TGTGCCACCAGTGATTTGGCCCGGGGGGGCAGCACAGATACGCAGTATTTT
clone size: NA; J gene: TRBJ2-7; D gene: TRBD2; V gene: TRBV9; CDR3 protein: CASSVGLAGIDEQYF; CDR3 DNA: TGTGCCAGCAGCGTGGGACTAGCGGGAATTGACGAGCAGTACTTC
clone size: NA; J gene: TRBJ1-2; D gene: NA; V gene: TRBV30; CDR3 protein: CAARRQVSYGYTF; CDR3 DNA: TGTGCCGCCCGCCGGCAGGTGAGCTATGGCTACACCTTC
clone size: NA; J gene: TRBJ2-1; D gene: NA; V gene: TRBV28; CDR3 protein: CASSLSGTPRSYNEQFF; CDR3 DNA: TGTGCCAGCAGTTTATCCGGGACTCCTAGATCCTACAATGAGCAGTTCTTC
clone size: few; J gene: TRBJ1-1; D gene: NA; V gene: TRBV19; CDR3 protein: CASSPAGTLNTEAFF; CDR3 DNA: TGTGCCAGTAGTCCCGCCGGGACATTGAACACTGAAGCTTTCTTT
clone size: NA; J gene: TRBJ1-3; D gene: TRBD1; V gene: TRBV6-5; CDR3 protein: CASSSTGGASGNTIYF; CDR3 DNA: TGTGCCAGCAGTTCGACAGGGGGCGCGTCTGGAAACACCATATATTTT
clone size: NA; J gene: TRBJ2-3; D gene: NA; V gene: TRBV11-1; CDR3 protein: CASSLNPGWDTQYF; CDR3 DNA: TGTGCCAGCAGCCTCAACCCGGGATGGGATACGCAGTATTTT
clone size: NA; J gene: TRBJ2-2; D gene: NA; V gene: TRBV9; CDR3 protein: CASSVNSLNTGELFF; CDR3 DNA: TGTGCCAGCAGCGTAAACAGCTTGAACACCGGGGAGCTGTTTTTT
clone size: NA; J gene: TRBJ2-3; D gene: NA; V gene: TRBV4-1; CDR3 protein: CASSQPRDKPTDTQYF; CDR3 DNA: TGCGCCAGCAGCCAGCCCAGGGACAAACCGACAGATACGCAGTATTTT
clone size: NA; J gene: TRBJ2-3; D gene: NA; V gene: TRBV5-6; CDR3 protein: CASTLASTDTQYF; CDR3 DNA: TGTGCCAGCACCCTAGCTAGCACAGATACGCAGTATTTT
clone size: NA; J gene: TRBJ2-7; D gene: NA; V gene: TRBV3-1/TRBV3-2; CDR3 protein: CASAAAAYEQYF; CDR3 DNA: TGTGCCAGCGCCGCGGCGGCCTACGAGCAGTACTTC
clone size: NA; J gene: TRBJ2-5; D gene: NA; V gene: TRBV9; CDR3 protein: CASSVEGPQETQYF; CDR3 DNA: TGTGCCAGCAGCGTAGAGGGGCCGCAAGAGACCCAGTACTTC
clone size: once; J gene: TRBJ2-7; D gene: NA; V gene: TRBV7-2; CDR3 protein: CASSPSLGGGPYEQYF; CDR3 DNA: TGTGCCAGCAGCCCCTCCTTAGGGGGGGGGCCCTACGAGCAGTACTTC
clone size: NA; J gene: TRBJ2-7; D gene: TRBD2; V gene: TRBV4-3; CDR3 protein: CASSQRLAGGPYEQYF; CDR3 DNA: TGCGCCAGCAGCCAGAGACTAGCGGGAGGGCCATACGAGCAGTACTTC
clone size: NA; J gene: TRBJ1-2; D gene: TRBD1; V gene: TRBV9; CDR3 protein: CASSPRPSQGKDGYTF; CDR3 DNA: TGTGCCAGCAGCCCTCGACCCTCACAGGGGAAGGATGGCTACACCTTC
clone size: NA; J gene: TRBJ2-1; D gene: TRBD1; V gene: TRBV5-1; CDR3 protein: CASSLGQGAYEQFF; CDR3 DNA: TGCGCCAGCAGCTTGGGACAGGGGGCCTATGAGCAGTTCTTC
clone size: NA; J gene: TRBJ1-6; D gene: NA; V gene: TRBV6-5; CDR3 protein: CASSPIQGSPLHF; CDR3 DNA: TGTGCCAGCAGCCCAATACAGGGTTCACCCCTCCACTTT
clone size: NA; J gene: TRBJ1-5; D gene: NA; V gene: TRBV2; CDR3 protein: CASSGPGNTYNQPQHF; CDR3 DNA: TGTGCCAGCAGTGGCCCGGGAAACACTTACAACCAGCCCCAGCATTTT
clone size: NA; J gene: TRBJ2-7; D gene: NA; V gene: TRBV6-5; CDR3 protein: CASSRDRISYEQYF; CDR3 DNA: TGTGCCAGCAGCCGCGACAGGATCTCCTACGAGCAGTACTTC
clone size: NA; J gene: TRBJ2-3; D gene: TRBD2; V gene: TRBV6-2/TRBV6-3; CDR3 protein: CASSYPSGRAKDTDTQYF; CDR3 DNA: TGTGCCAGCAGTTACCCTAGCGGGAGGGCCAAAGACACAGATACGCAGTATTTT
clone size: NA; J gene: TRBJ2-1; D gene: NA; V gene: TRBV6-5; CDR3 protein: CASSSRTVAYNEQFF; CDR3 DNA: TGTGCCAGCAGCTCTCGAACAGTCGCCTACAATGAGCAGTTCTTC
clone size: few; J gene: TRBJ1-6; D gene: NA; V gene: TRBV5-6; CDR3 protein: CALLPCQGHTENSPLHF; CDR3 DNA: TGTGCCCTCCTCCCTTGTCAGGGGCACACAGAGAATTCACCCCTCCACTTT
clone size: NA; J gene: TRBJ2-1; D gene: NA; V gene: TRBV19; CDR3 protein: CASSTRGPSSYNEQFF; CDR3 DNA: TGTGCCAGTAGTACCCGGGGTCCCAGCTCCTACAATGAGCAGTTCTTC
clone size: NA; J gene: TRBJ1-4; D gene: TRBD1; V gene: TRBV19; CDR3 protein: CASSVIRDSNEKLFF; CDR3 DNA: TGTGCCAGTAGTGTTATCCGGGACAGCAATGAAAAACTGTTTTTT
clone size: few; J gene: TRBJ1-6; D gene: NA; V gene: TRBV6-2/TRBV6-3; CDR3 protein: CASSYPPRGNSPLHF; CDR3 DNA: TGTGCCAGCAGTTATCCGCCACGGGGGAATTCACCCCTCCACTTT
clone size: NA; J gene: TRBJ2-7; D gene: NA; V gene: TRBV30; CDR3 protein: CAWTAGRGYEQYF; CDR3 DNA: TGTGCCTGGACCGCCGGTAGGGGTTACGAGCAGTACTTC
clone size: NA; J gene: TRBJ2-5; D gene: NA; V gene: TRBV15; CDR3 protein: CATSRGREETQYF; CDR3 DNA: TGTGCCACCAGCAGAGGTCGAGAAGAGACCCAGTACTTC
clone size: NA; J gene: TRBJ2-1; D gene: NA; V gene: TRBV9; CDR3 protein: CASSVGAPWDEQFF; CDR3 DNA: TGTGCCAGCAGCGTGGGGGCCCCGTGGGATGAGCAGTTCTTC
clone size: NA; J gene: TRBJ2-2; D gene: NA; V gene: TRBV30; CDR3 protein: CAWSGPLGELFF; CDR3 DNA: TGTGCCTGGAGTGGGCCCTTAGGGGAGCTGTTTTTT
clone size: NA; J gene: TRBJ1-2; D gene: NA; V gene: TRBV6-5; CDR3 protein: CASSTSPGSYGYTF; CDR3 DNA: TGTGCCAGCAGCACCTCTCCAGGTTCCTATGGCTACACCTTC
clone size: NA; J gene: TRBJ2-1; D gene: TRBD2; V gene: TRBV7-8; CDR3 protein: CASGLSGGAYNEQFF; CDR3 DNA: TGTGCCAGCGGCCTTAGCGGGGGGGCATACAATGAGCAGTTCTTC
clone size: NA; J gene: TRBJ2-7; D gene: TRBD2; V gene: TRBV4-2; CDR3 protein: CASSQVGEGPLHVEQYF; CDR3 DNA: TGTGCCAGCAGCCAAGTCGGGGAGGGGCCCTTGCATGTGGAGCAGTACTTC
clone size: NA; J gene: TRBJ1-2; D gene: NA; V gene: TRBV4-3; CDR3 protein: CASSQDVVSTWSGGYTF; CDR3 DNA: TGCGCCAGCAGCCAAGATGTCGTTAGCACCTGGAGCGGGGGCTACACCTTC
clone size: NA; J gene: TRBJ1-3; D gene: NA; V gene: TRBV6-6; CDR3 protein: CASSYSKEGPGNTIYF; CDR3 DNA: TGTGCCAGCAGTTACTCGAAGGAGGGTCCCGGAAACACCATATATTTT
clone size: NA; J gene: TRBJ2-5; D gene: TRBD1; V gene: TRBV28; CDR3 protein: CASSLDRVQETQYF; CDR3 DNA: TGTGCCAGCAGCCTAGACAGGGTCCAAGAGACCCAGTACTTC
clone size: NA; J gene: TRBJ1-1; D gene: NA; V gene: TRBV18; CDR3 protein: CASSPGGNTEAFF; CDR3 DNA: TGTGCCAGCTCACCTGGGGGCAACACTGAAGCTTTCTTT
clone size: NA; J gene: TRBJ2-2; D gene: NA; V gene: TRBV11-2; CDR3 protein: CASLVWVRGPPGELFF; CDR3 DNA: TGTGCCAGCTTAGTTTGGGTCAGGGGCCCCCCCGGGGAGCTGTTTTTT